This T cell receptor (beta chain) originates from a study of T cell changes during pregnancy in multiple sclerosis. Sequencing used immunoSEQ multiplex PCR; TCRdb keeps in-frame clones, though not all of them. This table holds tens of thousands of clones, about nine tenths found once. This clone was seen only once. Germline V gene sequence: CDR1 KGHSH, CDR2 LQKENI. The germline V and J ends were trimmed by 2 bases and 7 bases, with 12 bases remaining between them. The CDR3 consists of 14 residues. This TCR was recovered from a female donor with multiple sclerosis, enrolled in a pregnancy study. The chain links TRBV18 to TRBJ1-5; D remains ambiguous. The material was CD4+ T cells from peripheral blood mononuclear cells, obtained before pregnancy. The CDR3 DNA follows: TGTGCCAGCTCACCAATAAATGACAAACAGCCCCAGCATTTT. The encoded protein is CASSPINDKQPQHF.